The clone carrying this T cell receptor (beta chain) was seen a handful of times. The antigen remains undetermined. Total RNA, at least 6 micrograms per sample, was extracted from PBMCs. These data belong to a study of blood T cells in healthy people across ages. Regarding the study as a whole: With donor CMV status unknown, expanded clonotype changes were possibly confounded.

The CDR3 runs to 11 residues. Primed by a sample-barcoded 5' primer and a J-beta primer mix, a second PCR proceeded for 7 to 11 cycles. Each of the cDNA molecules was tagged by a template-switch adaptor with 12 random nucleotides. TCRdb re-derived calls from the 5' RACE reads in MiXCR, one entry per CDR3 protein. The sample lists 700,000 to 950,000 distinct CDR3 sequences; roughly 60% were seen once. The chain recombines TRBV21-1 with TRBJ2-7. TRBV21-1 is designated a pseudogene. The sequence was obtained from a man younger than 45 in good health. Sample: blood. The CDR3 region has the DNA TGTGCCAGCAGGTGCTCCTACGAGCAGTACTTC. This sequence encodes CASRCSYEQYF.